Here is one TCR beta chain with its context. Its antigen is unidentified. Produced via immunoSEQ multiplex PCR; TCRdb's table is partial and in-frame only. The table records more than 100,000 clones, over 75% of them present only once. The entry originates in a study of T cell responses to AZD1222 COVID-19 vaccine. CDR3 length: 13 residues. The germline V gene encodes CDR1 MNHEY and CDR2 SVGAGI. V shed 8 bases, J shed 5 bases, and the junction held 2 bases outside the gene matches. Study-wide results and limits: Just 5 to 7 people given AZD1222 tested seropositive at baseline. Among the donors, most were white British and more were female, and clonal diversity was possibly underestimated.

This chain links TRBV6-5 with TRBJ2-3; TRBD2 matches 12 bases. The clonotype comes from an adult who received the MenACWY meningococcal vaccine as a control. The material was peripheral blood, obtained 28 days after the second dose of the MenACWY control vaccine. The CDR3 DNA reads TGTGCCAGCCGGGGACTAGCGGGAGATACGCAGTATTTT. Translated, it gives CASRGLAGDTQYF.